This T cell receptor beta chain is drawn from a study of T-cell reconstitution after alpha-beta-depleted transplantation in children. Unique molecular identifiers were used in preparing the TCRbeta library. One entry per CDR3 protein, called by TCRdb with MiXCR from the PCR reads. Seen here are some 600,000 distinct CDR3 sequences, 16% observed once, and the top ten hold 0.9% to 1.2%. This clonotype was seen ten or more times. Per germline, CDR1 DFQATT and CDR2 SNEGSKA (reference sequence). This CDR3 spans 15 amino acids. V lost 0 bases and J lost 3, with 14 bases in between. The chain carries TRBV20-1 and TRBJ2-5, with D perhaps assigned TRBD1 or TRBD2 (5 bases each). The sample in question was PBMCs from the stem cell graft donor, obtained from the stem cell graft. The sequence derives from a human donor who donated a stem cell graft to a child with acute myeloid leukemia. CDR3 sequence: CSARDLRDGEETQYF. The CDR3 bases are TGCAGTGCTAGAGATCTCAGGGACGGGGAAGAGACCCAGTACTTC.